The rows below give T cell receptor beta chains drawn from one sample of a study of identical twins. MiXCR was run by TCRdb on the 5' RACE reads, yielding one entry per CDR3 protein. The data show 1,800,000 or so distinct CDR3 sequences, under 35% seen once. The sequenced material came from cord blood. Every receptor here comes from a newborn girl in good health. Each CDR3 is given with its conserved first and last residue. The order of the fields is V gene, J gene, CDR3 length, CDR3 protein.

TRBV20-1	TRBJ2-1	14	CSASVHSSYNEQFF
TRBV10-3	TRBJ1-1	14	CAIRLQGANTEAFF
TRBV4-1	TRBJ2-1	16	CASSPTSGRTLYEQFF
TRBV7-2	TRBJ1-2	16	CASSLVSIGEASGYTF
TRBV6-6	.	15	CASSYSTGPSYEQYF
TRBV9	.	18	CASSVGWGVAGVRNEQFF
TRBV5-1	TRBJ2-2	17	CASSLGLGQGTTGELFF
TRBV18	TRBJ2-3	14	CASSPRLGENTQYF
TRBV7-2	TRBJ1-6	15	CASSFTGGYNSPLHF
TRBV24-1	TRBJ2-5	15	CATSDLRSSQETQYF